This passage covers 9 T cell receptor beta chains from one sample sequenced in a study of shared clonotypes between healthy human individuals. Using immunoSEQ multiplex PCR, the repertoire was profiled, and TCRdb retains in-frame clones only, with some absent. There are some 2.3 million clones in the sample; approximately 93% occur only once, and 0.39% lies in the top ten. The sequencing sample was made of naive CD4+ T cells from PBMCs. Subset denoted: CD45RA+ positively selected. The receptors come from a young man in good health. Some clones in this sample may be carry-over from other donors' samples.

This rearrangement joins TRBV2 to TRBJ1-1; possibly TRBD1 for D (5 bases). Germline-derived CDR1 and CDR2 are SNHLY and FYNNEI. Trimming pared 9 bases from V and 7 bases from J, leaving 24 bases between. CDR3 length equals 15 residues. The CDR3, as DNA: TGTGCCAGAATATCACAGGAGACCGCCCCCCGTGAAGCTTTCTTT. It yields the protein CARISQETAPREAFF.

This chain uses TRBV7-2 with TRBJ1-1; D unresolved. The V gene's germline CDR1 is SGHTA and CDR2 FQGNSA. V was pared by 2 bases and J by 0 bases, with 19 bases between. The CDR3 consists of 18 residues. In DNA form, the CDR3 reads TGTGCCAGCAGCTTAAGGTGGGGAAGTGTAAAACTGAACACTGAAGCTTTCTTT. It codes for CASSLRWGSVKLNTEAFF.

The chain combines TRBV4-2 with TRBJ2-1, with TRBD2 as a possible D gene (5 bases). CDR1 is LGHNA and CDR2 is YNFKEQ in the germline V gene. The V and J ends lost 4 bases and 8 bases respectively, with 15 bases between them. This CDR3 contains 14 residues. This CDR3 reads CASSREGVAYEQFF. The CDR3 DNA is TGTGCCAGCAGCCGCGAGGGAGTAGCCTATGAGCAGTTCTTC.

Remarks on this clone: The identical CDR3 is also encoded by other nucleotide sequences in the sample. The chain recombines TRBV5-1 with TRBJ2-7; 11 positions match TRBD1. The ends lost 4 bases at V and 1 base at J; junction bases unmatched: 4. The length of the CDR3 is 15 residues. CDR1 is SGHRS, CDR2 YFSETQ, per germline. CDR3 DNA sequence: TGCGCCAGCAGCCAGGGGACAGGGGGTTCCTACGAGCAGTACTTC. Its translation: CASSQGTGGSYEQYF.

The chain has TRBV10-3 and TRBJ1-5, with 8 nucleotides matching TRBD1. This CDR3 spans 15 amino acids. The V and J ends lost 5 bases and 2 bases, in that order; junction bases with no gene match: 5. The germline gives CDR1 ENHRY, CDR2 SYGVKD. CDR3 nucleotides: TGTGCCATCAGTCCGGACAGGGAAGGCAATCAGCCCCAGCATTTT. This codes for CAISPDREGNQPQHF.

The chain couples TRBV5-4 to TRBJ2-3; 9 bases are shared with TRBD1. Germline V gene lookup returns CDR1 SGHNT and CDR2 YYREEE (reference sequence). V lost 3 bases, J lost 5 bases, and 7 bases stayed unmatched. This CDR3 is built from 15 residues. As DNA, the CDR3 is TGTGCCAGCAGCTCTCCACAGGGGGCCGTAGATACGCAGTATTTT. It encodes CASSSPQGAVDTQYF.

J is TRBJ1-1 and V is TRBV28; a possible D gene is TRBD1 (6 bases). CDR3 length equals 15 residues. Germline V gene lookup returns CDR1 MDHEN and CDR2 SYDVKM. V was pared by 2 bases and J by 11 bases, with 21 bases between. Here the CDR3 DNA reads TGTGCCAGCAGTTTAGCCTTTAGGGGGTCGTTAAGGGCTTTCTTT. This codes for CASSLAFRGSLRAFF.

Comment on this clone: The same CDR3 arises from other DNA sequences in this sample as well. The chain employs TRBV30 and TRBJ1-1; tentatively, D is TRBD1 (5 bases). This CDR3 spans 13 amino acids. Trimming took 3 bases from V and 1 from J, leaving 9 bases between them. Germline values: CDR1 GTSNPN, CDR2 SVGIG (reference sequence). CDR3 sequence reads: CAWSAGPNTEAFF. In DNA form, the CDR3 reads TGTGCCTGGAGCGCAGGGCCGAACACTGAAGCTTTCTTT.

This chain joins TRBV27 and TRBJ2-5; TRBD2 matches 13 bases. The J call is uncertain, as TRBJ2-7 better fits the DNA end. CDR1 and CDR2 (germline): MNHEY, SMNVEV (reference sequence). This CDR3 has 15 amino acids. CDR3 loop: CASSPRTSGGYEQYF. In DNA form, the CDR3 reads TGTGCCAGCAGTCCCCGGACTAGCGGGGGTTACGAGCAGTACTTC.